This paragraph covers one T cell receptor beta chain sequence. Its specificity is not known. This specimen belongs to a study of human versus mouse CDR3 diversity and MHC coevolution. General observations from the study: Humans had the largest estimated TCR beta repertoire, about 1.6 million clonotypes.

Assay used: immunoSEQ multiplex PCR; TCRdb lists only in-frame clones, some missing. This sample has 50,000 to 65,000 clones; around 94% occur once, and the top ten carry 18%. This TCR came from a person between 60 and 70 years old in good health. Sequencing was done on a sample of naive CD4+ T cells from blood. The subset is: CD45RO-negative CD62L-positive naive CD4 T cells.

CDR3 in DNA: TGTGCCAGCAGCTTACAAACAGGGTACTACAATGAGCAGTTCTTC. Residues: CASSLQTGYYNEQFF. The V and J genes are TRBV11-2 and TRBJ2-1; the D gene is possibly TRBD1 (6 bases). CDR1 is SGHAT and CDR2 is FQNNGV in the germline V gene. The CDR3 extends over 15 amino acids. The ends were cut back, 2 bases at V and 3 bases at J, with 11 bases in the middle.